Listed below are T cell receptor beta chains from one sample, sequenced in a study of T cell repertoires in cytomegalovirus infection. TCRdb reprocessed the reads with MiXCR, giving one entry per CDR3 protein. This repertoire shows some 940,000 distinct CDR3 sequences, roughly 30% found once; its top ten account for roughly an eighth. What these receptors recognize is not known. The sequencing used cultured CD8+ T cells from PBMCs, collected from culture after CMV antigen stimulation. These receptors were taken from a human donor in good health (CMV status not recorded). Some clones in this sample may be carry-over from other donors' samples. CDR3s include the opening cysteine and the closing phenylalanine or tryptophan. A D gene is named only where the DNA matches it firmly. Some rows have no size entry. The others give once, few or many, or a class for an expanded clone.

j_call v_call clone_size d_call cdr3_aa cdr3_nt
TRBJ2-1 TRBV4-2 few TRBD2 CASSPRTLAGSSYNEQFF TGTGCCAGCAGCCCGCGCACCCTAGCGGGGAGCTCCTACAATGAGCAGTTCTTC
TRBJ1-5 TRBV20-1 - TRBD1 CSAPPPGQGSQPQHF TGCAGTGCTCCACCTCCGGGACAGGGATCCCAGCCCCAGCATTTT
TRBJ1-1 TRBV27 - - CASSLAQGVYTEAFF TGTGCCAGCAGTTTAGCACAGGGAGTTTACACTGAAGCTTTCTTT
TRBJ1-2 TRBV6-1 many TRBD1 CASSSDRALYGYTF TGTGCCAGCAGTTCGGACAGGGCCCTCTATGGCTACACCTTC
TRBJ2-3 TRBV5-6 few - CASSLGGGAAGTQYF TGTGCCAGCAGCTTAGGTGGGGGGGCCGCTGGTACGCAGTATTTT
TRBJ2-1 TRBV19 few - CASSPSLSYNEQFF TGTGCCAGTAGTCCCAGTCTCTCCTACAATGAGCAGTTCTTC
TRBJ1-1 TRBV7-9 few - CASRTGQANTEAFF TGTGCCAGCAGAACGGGACAAGCGAACACTGAAGCTTTCTTT
TRBJ2-5 TRBV5-4 once - CASSWVSEETQYF TGTGCCAGCAGCTGGGTTTCTGAAGAGACCCAGTACTTC
TRBJ2-5 TRBV28 - TRBD1 CASRSPGTGEETQYF TGTGCCAGCAGATCCCCCGGGACAGGGGAAGAGACCCAGTACTTC
TRBJ2-3 TRBV19 few TRBD2 CATTRGGADTQYF TGTGCCACAACGCGGGGGGGCGCAGATACGCAGTATTTT
TRBJ1-5 TRBV13 - - CASSSSRDMNNQPQHF TGTGCCAGCAGCTCCTCCCGGGACATGAACAATCAGCCCCAGCATTTT
TRBJ2-7 TRBV7-9 - - CASRWDIYEQYF TGTGCCAGCAGATGGGACATCTACGAGCAGTACTTC
TRBJ1-2 TRBV7-8 few - CASSLARGARGYTF TGTGCCAGCAGCCTCGCGCGGGGGGCGCGTGGCTACACCTTC
TRBJ2-5 TRBV4-1 - TRBD2 CASRLAGDETQYF TGCGCCAGCAGACTAGCGGGCGACGAGACCCAGTACTTC
TRBJ2-1 TRBV11-2 - TRBD2 CASSWTSNDEQFF TGTGCCAGCAGCTGGACTAGCAACGATGAGCAGTTCTTC
TRBJ2-3 TRBV27 few - CASSLYFGEDTQYF TGTGCCAGCAGTTTATATTTTGGGGAAGATACGCAGTATTTT
TRBJ2-4 TRBV15 - - CATSRPATLAKNIQYF TGTGCCACCAGCAGACCCGCGACTTTAGCCAAAAACATTCAGTACTTC
TRBJ2-3 TRBV7-9 - TRBD2 CASAPMREDTDTQYF TGTGCCAGCGCCCCTATGCGGGAGGACACAGATACGCAGTATTTT
TRBJ2-1 TRBV28 - TRBD2 CASSDTGLAEITSSYNEQFF TGTGCCAGCAGCGATACTGGACTAGCGGAAATCACCAGCTCCTACAATGAGCAGTTCTTC
TRBJ2-3 TRBV6-2/TRBV6-3 few - CASRSGASERDTQYF TGTGCCAGCAGATCCGGGGCTAGCGAGCGGGATACGCAGTATTTT
TRBJ2-3 TRBV28 few TRBD2 CASSHDNPHSGALTDTQYF TGTGCCAGCAGCCATGACAATCCCCATAGCGGGGCCCTCACAGATACGCAGTATTTT
TRBJ1-2 TRBV2 - - CASSEDPFFYGYTF TGTGCCAGCAGTGAAGACCCGTTCTTCTATGGCTACACCTTC
TRBJ1-2 TRBV7-4 few - CASSSPARGGLTIYTF TGTGCCAGCAGCTCCCCGGCCAGGGGAGGCTTAACGATCTACACCTTC
TRBJ1-2 TRBV10-3 few - CAIKGEKTYGYTF TGTGCCATCAAAGGGGAGAAGACTTATGGCTACACCTTC
TRBJ2-5 TRBV6-2/TRBV6-3 few - CASSYSTLTAGQETQYF TGTGCCAGCAGTTACTCGACTTTAACGGCGGGCCAAGAGACCCAGTACTTC
TRBJ2-7 TRBV6-1 - - CASMEFLVSYEQYF TGTGCCAGCATGGAGTTCCTTGTTTCCTACGAGCAGTACTTC
TRBJ2-1 TRBV20-1 - TRBD1 CSAEDRGRSDEQFF TGCAGTGCGGAGGACAGGGGGCGAAGCGATGAGCAGTTCTTC
TRBJ1-5 TRBV20-1 - - CSAVDQATVPPSNQPQHF TGCAGTGCCGTGGACCAGGCAACAGTTCCCCCAAGCAATCAGCCCCAGCATTTT
TRBJ1-6 TRBV6-4 - - CASSDSGYNSPLHF TGTGCCAGCAGTGACTCGGGGTATAATTCACCCCTCCACTTT
TRBJ2-5 TRBV6-2/TRBV6-3 - TRBD1 CASSNPGTGEEETQYF TGTGCCAGCAGCAATCCCGGGACAGGGGAAGAAGAGACCCAGTACTTC
TRBJ2-5 TRBV7-6 once - CASRPAGTLDLYF TGTGCCAGCAGACCCGCCGGGACCTTGGATCTGTACTTC
TRBJ2-7 TRBV5-1 - - CASRNADEQYF TGCGCCAGCCGGAATGCGGACGAGCAGTACTTC
TRBJ1-3 TRBV4-1 few - CASSQGSQARGNTIYF TGCGCCAGCAGCCAAGGTTCCCAGGCCCGGGGAAACACCATATATTTT
TRBJ2-5 TRBV7-2 many - CASSLGLPGGEEETQYF TGTGCCAGCAGCTTAGGTCTACCGGGGGGCGAGGAAGAGACCCAGTACTTC
TRBJ2-5 TRBV29-1 - - CSVEEETPGTQYF TGCAGCGTTGAAGAGGAGACCCCCGGGACCCAGTACTTC
TRBJ1-1 TRBV4-1 many - CASSQKHSFLEAFF TGCGCCAGCAGCCAAAAACATTCCTTCCTCGAAGCTTTCTTT
TRBJ2-2 TRBV9 - - CASSVAEPGELFF TGTGCCAGCAGCGTAGCCGAGCCCGGGGAGCTGTTTTTT
TRBJ2-3 TRBV7-8 many TRBD1 CASDDRGARGDTQYF TGTGCCAGCGACGACAGGGGAGCTCGCGGAGATACGCAGTATTTT